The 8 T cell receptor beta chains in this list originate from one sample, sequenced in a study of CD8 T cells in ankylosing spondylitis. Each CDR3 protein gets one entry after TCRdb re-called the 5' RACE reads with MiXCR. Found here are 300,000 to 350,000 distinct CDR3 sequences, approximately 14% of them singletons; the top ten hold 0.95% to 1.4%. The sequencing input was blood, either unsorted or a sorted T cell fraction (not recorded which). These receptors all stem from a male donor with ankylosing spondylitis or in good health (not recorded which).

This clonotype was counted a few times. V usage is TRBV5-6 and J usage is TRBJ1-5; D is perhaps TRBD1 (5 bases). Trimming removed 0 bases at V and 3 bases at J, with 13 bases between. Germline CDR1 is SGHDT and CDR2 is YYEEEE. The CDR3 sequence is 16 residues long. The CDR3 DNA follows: TGTGCCAGCAGCTTGGGGGGCATGGGGTCCAATCAGCCCCAGCATTTT. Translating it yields CASSLGGMGSNQPQHF.

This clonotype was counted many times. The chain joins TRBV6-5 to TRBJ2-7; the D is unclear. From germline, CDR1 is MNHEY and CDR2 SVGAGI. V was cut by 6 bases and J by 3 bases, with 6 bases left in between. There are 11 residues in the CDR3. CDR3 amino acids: CASSYNYEQYF. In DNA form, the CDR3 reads TGTGCCAGCAGCTATAACTACGAGCAGTACTTC.

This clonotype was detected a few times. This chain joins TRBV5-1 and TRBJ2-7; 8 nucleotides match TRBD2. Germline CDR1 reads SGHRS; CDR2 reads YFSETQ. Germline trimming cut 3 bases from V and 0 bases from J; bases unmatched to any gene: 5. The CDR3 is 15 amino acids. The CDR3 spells CASSSGTRVSYEQYF. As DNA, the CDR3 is TGCGCCAGCAGCTCCGGGACTAGAGTCTCCTACGAGCAGTACTTC.

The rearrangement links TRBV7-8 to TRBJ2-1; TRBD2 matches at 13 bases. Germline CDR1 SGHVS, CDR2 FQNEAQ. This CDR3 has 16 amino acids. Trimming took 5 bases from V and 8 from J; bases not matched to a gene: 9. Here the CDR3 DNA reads TGTGCCAGCAGCCCCAGGACTAGCGGGAGCAGAGATGAGCAGTTCTTC. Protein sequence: CASSPRTSGSRDEQFF. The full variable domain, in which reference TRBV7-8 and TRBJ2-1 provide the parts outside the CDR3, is GAGVSQSPRYKVAKRGQDVALRCDPISGHVSLFWYQQALGQGPEFLTYFQNEAQLDKSGLPSDRFFAERPEGSVSTLKIQRTQQEDSAVYLCASSPRTSGSRDEQFFGPGTRLTVL.

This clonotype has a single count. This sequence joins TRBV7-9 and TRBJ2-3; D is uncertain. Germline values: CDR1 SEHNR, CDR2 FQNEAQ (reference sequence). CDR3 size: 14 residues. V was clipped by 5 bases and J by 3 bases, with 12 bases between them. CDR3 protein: CASSALDLTDTQYF. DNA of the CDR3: TGTGCCAGCAGCGCCCTGGACCTTACAGATACGCAGTATTTT.

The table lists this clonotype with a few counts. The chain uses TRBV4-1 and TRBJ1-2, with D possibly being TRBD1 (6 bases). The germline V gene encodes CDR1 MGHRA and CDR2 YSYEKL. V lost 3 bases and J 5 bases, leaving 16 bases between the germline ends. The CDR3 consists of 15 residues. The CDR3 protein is CASSQRGALGYGYTF. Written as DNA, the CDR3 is TGCGCCAGCAGCCAGCGGGGGGCGCTCGGGTATGGCTACACCTTC.

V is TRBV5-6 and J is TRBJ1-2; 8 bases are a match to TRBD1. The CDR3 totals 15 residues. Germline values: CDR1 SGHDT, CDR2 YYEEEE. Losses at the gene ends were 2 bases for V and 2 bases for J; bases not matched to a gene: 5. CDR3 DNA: TGTGCCAGCAGCTTTGGGACAGGAAGCAACTATGGCTACACCTTC. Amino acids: CASSFGTGSNYGYTF.

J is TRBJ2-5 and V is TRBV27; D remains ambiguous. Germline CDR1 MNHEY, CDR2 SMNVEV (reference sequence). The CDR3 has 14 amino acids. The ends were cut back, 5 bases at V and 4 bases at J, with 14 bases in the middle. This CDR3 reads CASSPALYLETQYF. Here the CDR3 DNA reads TGTGCCAGCAGTCCTGCCTTGTACCTAGAGACCCAGTACTTC.